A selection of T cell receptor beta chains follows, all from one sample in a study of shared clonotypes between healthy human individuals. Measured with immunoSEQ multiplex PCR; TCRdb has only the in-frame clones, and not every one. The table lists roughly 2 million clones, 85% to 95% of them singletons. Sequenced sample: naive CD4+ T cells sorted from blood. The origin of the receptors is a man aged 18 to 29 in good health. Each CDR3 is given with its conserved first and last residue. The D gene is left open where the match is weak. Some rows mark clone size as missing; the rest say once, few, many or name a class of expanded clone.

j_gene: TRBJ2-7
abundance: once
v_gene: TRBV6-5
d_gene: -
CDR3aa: CASRHNEQYF
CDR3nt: TGTGCCAGCAGACACAACGAGCAGTACTTC

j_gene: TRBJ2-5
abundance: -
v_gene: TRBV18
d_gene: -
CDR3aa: CASSPKGDETQYF
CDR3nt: TGTGCCAGCTCACCAAAAGGGGACGAGACCCAGTACTTC

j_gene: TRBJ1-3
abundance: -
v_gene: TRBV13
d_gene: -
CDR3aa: CASSLEGWGSPGNTIYF
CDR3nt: TGTGCCAGCAGCTTAGAGGGATGGGGGTCTCCTGGAAACACCATATATTTT

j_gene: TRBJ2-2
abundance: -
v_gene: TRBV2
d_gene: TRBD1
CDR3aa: CASSTGVIGELFF
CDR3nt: TGTGCCAGCAGCACAGGGGTTATCGGGGAGCTGTTTTTT

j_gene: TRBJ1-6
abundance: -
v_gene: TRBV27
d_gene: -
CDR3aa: CASRLLGGDSPLHF
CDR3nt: TGTGCCAGCAGACTTCTGGGGGGCGATTCACCCCTCCACTTT

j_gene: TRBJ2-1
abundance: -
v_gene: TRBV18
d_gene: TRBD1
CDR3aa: CASSPPQGQGHSYNEQFF
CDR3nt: TGTGCCAGCTCACCACCGCAGGGACAGGGGCATTCGTACAATGAGCAGTTCTTC

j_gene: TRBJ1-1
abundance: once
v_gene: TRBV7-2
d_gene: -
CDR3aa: CASSHPNTEAFF
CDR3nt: TGTGCCAGCTCTCATCCGAACACTGAAGCTTTCTTT

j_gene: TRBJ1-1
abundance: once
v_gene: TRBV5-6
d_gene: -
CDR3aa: CASSLVPTVNTEAFF
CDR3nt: TGTGCCAGCAGCTTGGTTCCGACAGTGAACACTGAAGCTTTCTTT

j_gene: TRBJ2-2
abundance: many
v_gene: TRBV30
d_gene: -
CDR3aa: CAWSVPSQGPTGELFF
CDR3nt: TGTGCCTGGAGTGTACCTTCGCAGGGTCCCACCGGGGAGCTGTTTTTT

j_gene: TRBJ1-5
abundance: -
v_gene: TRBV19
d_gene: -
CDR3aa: CASSIGAPQPQHF
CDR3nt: TGTGCCAGTAGTATCGGGGCCCCTCAGCCCCAGCATTTT

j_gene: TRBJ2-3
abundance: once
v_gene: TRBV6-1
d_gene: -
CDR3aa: CASSEAQGFTDTQYF
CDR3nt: TGTGCCAGCAGTGAAGCTCAGGGATTCACAGATACGCAGTATTTT

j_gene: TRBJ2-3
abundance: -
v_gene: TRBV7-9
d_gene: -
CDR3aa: CASSLNGAENADTQYF
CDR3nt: TGTGCCAGCAGCTTAAATGGGGCGGAGAATGCAGATACGCAGTATTTT

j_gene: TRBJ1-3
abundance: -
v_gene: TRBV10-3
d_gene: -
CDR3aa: CAITTQGGNTIYF
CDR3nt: TGTGCCATCACTACGCAGGGGGGAAACACCATATATTTT

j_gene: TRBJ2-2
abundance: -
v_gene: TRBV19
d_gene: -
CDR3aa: CASSSLNTGELFF
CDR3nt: TGTGCCAGTAGTTCCCTTAACACCGGGGAGCTGTTTTTT

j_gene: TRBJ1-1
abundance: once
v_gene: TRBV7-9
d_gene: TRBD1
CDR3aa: CASSLGGQGSTEAFF
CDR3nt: TGTGCCAGCAGCTTAGGGGGACAGGGGTCCACTGAAGCTTTCTTT

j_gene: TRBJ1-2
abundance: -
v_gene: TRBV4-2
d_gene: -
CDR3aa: CASSQVGGSANYGYTF
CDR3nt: TGTGCCAGCAGCCAAGTAGGCGGCAGCGCTAACTATGGCTACACCTTC

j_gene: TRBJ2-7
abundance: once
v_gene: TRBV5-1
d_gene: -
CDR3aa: CASSLGLVGYEQYF
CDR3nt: TGCGCCAGCAGCTTGGGACTCGTCGGCTACGAGCAGTACTTC

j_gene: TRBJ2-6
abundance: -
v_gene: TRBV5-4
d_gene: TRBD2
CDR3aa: CASSLPGGTNVLTF
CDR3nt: TGTGCCAGCAGCCTACCGGGGGGAACCAACGTCCTGACTTTC

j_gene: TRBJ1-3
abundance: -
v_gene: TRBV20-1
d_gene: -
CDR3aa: CSARQGNTIYF
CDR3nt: TGCAGTGCTAGGCAGGGAAACACCATATATTTT

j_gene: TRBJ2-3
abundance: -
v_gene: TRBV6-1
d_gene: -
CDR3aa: CASSVAGASTDTQYF
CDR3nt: TGTGCCAGCAGTGTCGCGGGGGCTAGCACAGATACGCAGTATTTT

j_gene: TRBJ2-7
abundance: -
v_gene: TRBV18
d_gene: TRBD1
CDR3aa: CASSPTGTGTYEQYF
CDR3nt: TGTGCCAGCTCACCCACCGGGACAGGAACCTACGAGCAGTACTTC

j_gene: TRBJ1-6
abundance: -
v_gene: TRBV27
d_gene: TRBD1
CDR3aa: CASSSGTGFNSPLHF
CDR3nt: TGTGCCAGCAGTTCCGGGACAGGGTTCAATTCACCCCTCCACTTT

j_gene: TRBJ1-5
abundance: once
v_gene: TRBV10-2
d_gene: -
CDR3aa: CASMKTFPNQPQHF
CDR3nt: TGCGCCAGCATGAAGACCTTCCCGAATCAGCCCCAGCATTTT

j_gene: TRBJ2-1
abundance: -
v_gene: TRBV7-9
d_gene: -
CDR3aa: CASSLGLSNEQFF
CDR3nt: TGTGCCAGCAGCTTAGGACTCTCCAATGAGCAGTTCTTC

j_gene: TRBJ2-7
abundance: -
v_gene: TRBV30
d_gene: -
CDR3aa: CAWTKRTDFYEQYF
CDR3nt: TGTGCCTGGACCAAACGGACGGACTTCTACGAGCAGTACTTC

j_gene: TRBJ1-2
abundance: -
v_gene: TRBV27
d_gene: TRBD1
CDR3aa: CASSYYYATGDNYGYTF
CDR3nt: TGTGCCAGCAGTTATTATTACGCGACAGGGGATAACTATGGCTACACCTTC

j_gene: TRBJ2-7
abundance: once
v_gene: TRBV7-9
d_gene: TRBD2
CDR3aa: CASSFGLAGGPYEQYF
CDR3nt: TGTGCCAGCAGCTTTGGACTAGCGGGAGGCCCCTACGAGCAGTACTTC

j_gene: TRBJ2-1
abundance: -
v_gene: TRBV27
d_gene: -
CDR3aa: CASSLETRPPYNEQFF
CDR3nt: TGTGCCAGCAGTTTAGAAACTCGCCCACCCTACAATGAGCAGTTCTTC

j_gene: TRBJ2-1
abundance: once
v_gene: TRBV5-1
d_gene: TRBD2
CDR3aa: CASSLVVYSGTYNEQFF
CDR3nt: TGCGCCAGCAGCTTGGTAGTTTACAGCGGGACCTACAATGAGCAGTTCTTC

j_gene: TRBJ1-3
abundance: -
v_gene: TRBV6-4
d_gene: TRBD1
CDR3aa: CAGLETGQGLCGNTIYF
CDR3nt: TGTGCCGGACTAGAAACTGGACAGGGACTTTGTGGAAACACCATATATTTT

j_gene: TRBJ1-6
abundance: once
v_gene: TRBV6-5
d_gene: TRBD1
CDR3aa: CASRGDRGDSPLHF
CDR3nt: TGTGCCAGCAGAGGTGACAGGGGAGACTCACCCCTCCACTTT

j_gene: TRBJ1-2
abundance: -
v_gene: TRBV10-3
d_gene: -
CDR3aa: CAISERVYGYTF
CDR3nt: TGTGCCATCAGTGAGCGAGTCTATGGCTACACCTTC

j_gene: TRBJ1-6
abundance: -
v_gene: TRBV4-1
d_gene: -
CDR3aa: CASSQVHRDNSPLHF
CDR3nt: TGCGCCAGCAGCCAAGTCCACAGGGATAATTCACCCCTCCACTTT

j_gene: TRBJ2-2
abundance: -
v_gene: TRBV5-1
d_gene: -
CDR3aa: CASSLIGNFANTGELFF
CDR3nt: TGCGCCAGCAGCTTGATCGGGAACTTCGCGAACACCGGGGAGCTGTTTTTT

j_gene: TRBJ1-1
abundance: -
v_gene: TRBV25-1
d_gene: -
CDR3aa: CASSDRMKEAFF
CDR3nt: TGTGCCAGCAGTGATCGCATGAAGGAAGCTTTCTTT

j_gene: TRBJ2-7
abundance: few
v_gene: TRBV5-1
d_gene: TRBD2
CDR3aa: CASSLGTSSYEQYF
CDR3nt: TGCGCCAGCAGCTTGGGGACTAGCAGCTACGAGCAGTACTTC

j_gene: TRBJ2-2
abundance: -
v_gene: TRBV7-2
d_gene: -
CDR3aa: CASSLMGAYTGELFF
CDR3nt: TGTGCCAGCAGCTTGATGGGGGCTTACACCGGGGAGCTGTTTTTT

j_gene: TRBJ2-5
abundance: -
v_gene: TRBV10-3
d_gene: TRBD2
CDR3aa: CATHDRGGRETQYF
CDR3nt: TGTGCCACCCACGATAGGGGCGGGAGAGAGACCCAGTACTTC

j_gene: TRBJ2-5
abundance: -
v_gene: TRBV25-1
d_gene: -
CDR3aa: CASSEHAGWGETQYF
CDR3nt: TGTGCCAGCAGTGAACATGCGGGCTGGGGAGAGACCCAGTACTTC

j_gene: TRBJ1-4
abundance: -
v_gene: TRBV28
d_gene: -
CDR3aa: CASSLWRGSEKLFF
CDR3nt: TGTGCCAGCAGTTTATGGAGGGGCAGTGAAAAACTGTTTTTT

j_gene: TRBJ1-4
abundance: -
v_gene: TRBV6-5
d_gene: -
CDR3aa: CASQRGGRAEEKLFF
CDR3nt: TGTGCCAGTCAACGGGGGGGCAGGGCAGAGGAAAAACTGTTTTTT

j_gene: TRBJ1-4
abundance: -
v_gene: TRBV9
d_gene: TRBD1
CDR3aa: CASSANPSGGVEKLFF
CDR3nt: TGTGCCAGCAGCGCTAACCCGTCAGGGGGCGTTGAAAAACTGTTTTTT

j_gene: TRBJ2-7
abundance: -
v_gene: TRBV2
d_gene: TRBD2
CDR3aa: CASSNGLAGVFEQYF
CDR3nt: TGTGCCAGCAGTAACGGACTAGCGGGAGTATTCGAGCAGTACTTC

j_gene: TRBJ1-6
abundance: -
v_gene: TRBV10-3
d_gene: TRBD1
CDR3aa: CAISDLTGGGSPLHF
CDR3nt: TGTGCCATCAGTGACCTGACAGGGGGTGGCTCACCCCTCCACTTT

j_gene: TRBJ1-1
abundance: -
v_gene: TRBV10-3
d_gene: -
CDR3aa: CAIYNQGGTEAFF
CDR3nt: TGTGCCATCTATAATCAAGGAGGAACTGAAGCTTTCTTT